Listed below are T cell receptor beta chains from one sample, sequenced in a study of graft-versus-host responses after intestinal transplantation. TCRdb's copy holds only in-frame clones and misses some; the assay was immunoSEQ multiplex PCR. Here the sample spans about 54,000 clones, about 89% being singletons. Sequenced material: PBMCs, taken approximately 660 days after intestinal transplant. These receptors all stem from a human patient who received an intestinal transplant, so some T cells may come from the graft donor. Each CDR3 is given with its conserved first and last residue. The order of the fields is CDR3 DNA, CDR3 protein, CDR3 length, D gene, J gene, V gene, clone size. A D gene is named only where the DNA matches it firmly. Rows may omit the clone size; those that give it use once, few, many or a size class.

TGTGCCAGCTACCCGGGCGGACAGCGGGGATATGGCTACACCTTC CASYPGGQRGYGYTF 15 NA TRBJ1-2 TRBV7-9 NA
TGTGCCAGCAGACTAAACGCAGGTTCCGAGCAGTACTTC CASRLNAGSEQYF 13 NA TRBJ2-7 TRBV2 NA
TGTGCCAGTAGTATAGATCCCTCCAGTTACAATTCACCCCTCCACTTT CASSIDPSSYNSPLHF 16 NA TRBJ1-6 TRBV19 NA
TGCGCCAGCGGAACGACAGGAATTAATAGCAATCAGCCCCAGCATTTT CASGTTGINSNQPQHF 16 NA TRBJ1-5 TRBV23-1 NA
TGTGCCAGCAGCCCCCAAGGAAGGGAAAAACTGTTTTTT CASSPQGREKLFF 13 NA TRBJ1-4 TRBV7-9 NA
TGCGCCAGCAGCCAAGATATCGCCCAGATTGGAAACACCATATATTTT CASSQDIAQIGNTIYF 16 NA TRBJ1-3 TRBV4-1 NA
TGTGCCAGCAGCCCCGACAGGGGGCGTTGGAACGAGCAGTACTTC CASSPDRGRWNEQYF 15 TRBD1 TRBJ2-7 TRBV11-2 NA
TGCGCCAGCAGCACCCGGACAGGGCTGGGGGAAAAACTGTTTTTT CASSTRTGLGEKLFF 15 TRBD1 TRBJ1-4 TRBV4-1 NA
TGTGCCAGTAGTATTATGGGGGCGAGCAATCAGCCCCAGCATTTT CASSIMGASNQPQHF 15 NA TRBJ1-5 TRBV19 NA
TGCGCCAGCAGCCCCGGTTCCTATAGCAATCAGCCCCAGCATTTT CASSPGSYSNQPQHF 15 NA TRBJ1-5 TRBV4-1 NA
TGTGCCAGCTCACCCGGGTCTTTCCCCCCGCCTTCCTATGGCTACACCTTC CASSPGSFPPPSYGYTF 17 NA TRBJ1-2 TRBV18 NA
TGTGCCAGCTCACCACAACAGGGTCATTACGAGCAGTACTTC CASSPQQGHYEQYF 14 NA TRBJ2-7 TRBV18 NA
TGTGCCACCAGCAGAGAACAGGGGGGGACCTACGAGCAGTACTTC CATSREQGGTYEQYF 15 NA TRBJ2-7 TRBV15 NA
TGTGCCAGCAGCCTCGGGTCGTCTAACTATGGCTACACCTTC CASSLGSSNYGYTF 14 NA TRBJ1-2 TRBV5-5 NA
TGTGCCAGTAAACCGACAGGGTCGTCCTACTACGAGCAGTACTTC CASKPTGSSYYEQYF 15 TRBD1 TRBJ2-7 TRBV19 NA
TGTGCCAGCTCGCCAAGACCACTCTTGGAAAACACCGGGGAGCTGTTTTTT CASSPRPLLENTGELFF 17 NA TRBJ2-2 TRBV18 NA
TGTGCCAGCAGCTGGGGACTGGTTTCGCCCACAAGAGGAGATACGCAGTATTTT CASSWGLVSPTRGDTQYF 18 NA TRBJ2-3 TRBV7-2 NA
TGTGCCAGCAGCCGGGACCCCGCTAACTATGGCTACACCTTC CASSRDPANYGYTF 14 NA TRBJ1-2 TRBV7-9 medium-sized
TGCGCCAGCAGCCCTCGGACAGCGTACAATGAGCAGTTCTTC CASSPRTAYNEQFF 14 NA TRBJ2-1 TRBV5-1 NA
TGTGCCAGCAGCTGGGGGACTAGCTACAATGAGCAGTTCTTC CASSWGTSYNEQFF 14 TRBD2 TRBJ2-1 TRBV5-6 NA
TGTGCCAGCAGCCAAGACGCCTACTCTGGAAACACCATATATTTT CASSQDAYSGNTIYF 15 NA TRBJ1-3 TRBV14 NA
TGTGCCAGCAGTGTGATTAGCGGGGGGGGCGAGCAGTACTTC CASSVISGGGEQYF 14 TRBD2 TRBJ2-7 TRBV2 NA
TGTGCCAGCAGCACCTTTTCGGGGGGAACAGATACGCAGTATTTT CASSTFSGGTDTQYF 15 TRBD2 TRBJ2-3 TRBV6-5 NA
TGTGCCAGCAGGCCTACAAAGGGGGCCCCCAGCTCTGGGGCCAACGTCCTGACTTTC CASRPTKGAPSSGANVLTF 19 TRBD1 TRBJ2-6 TRBV27 few
TGTGCCAGTAGCTGGACAGGGAGAGGTAATTCACCCCTCCACTTT CASSWTGRGNSPLHF 15 TRBD1 TRBJ1-6 TRBV19 NA
TGTGCCAGCTCACCACTGGAGTACTACAATGAGCAGTTCTTC CASSPLEYYNEQFF 14 NA TRBJ2-1 TRBV18 NA
TGCGCCAGCAGATCGGACGGAACCAATGAGCAGTTCTTC CASRSDGTNEQFF 13 NA TRBJ2-1 TRBV10-2 NA
TGCGCCAGCAGCCAAGGGTCGCTTTGGGACGAGCAGTACTTC CASSQGSLWDEQYF 14 NA TRBJ2-7 TRBV4-1 NA
TGTGCCAGTCGACAGGGGGCTATGTACGAGCAGTACTTC CASRQGAMYEQYF 13 TRBD1 TRBJ2-7 TRBV6-6 NA
TGTGCCTGCCGACAGGGCTCAATAAACACTGAAGCTTTCTTT CACRQGSINTEAFF 14 TRBD1 TRBJ1-1 TRBV19 NA
TGTGCCAGCAGCGTAAATAATTCACCCCTCCACTTT CASSVNNSPLHF 12 NA TRBJ1-6 TRBV9 NA
TGTGCCAGCTCACCACCGAATCGACAGGGAAGGAATCAGCCCCAGCATTTT CASSPPNRQGRNQPQHF 17 TRBD1 TRBJ1-5 TRBV18 once
TGCGCCAGCAGCTATTACAACAGGGAGACCTACGAGCAGTACTTC CASSYYNRETYEQYF 15 NA TRBJ2-7 TRBV5-1 NA
TGTGCCATCAGTGCCCCTACTAGCGGGGGGGCCTACGAGCAGTACTTC CAISAPTSGGAYEQYF 16 TRBD2 TRBJ2-7 TRBV10-3 few
TGTGCCAGTAGGGAAGGGACTCTACAGAGACAGCCCCAGCATTTT CASREGTLQRQPQHF 15 NA TRBJ1-5 TRBV19 NA
TGTGCCAGCAGCTTCGGGGCAGGGCCCCTGAATGAGCAGTTCTTC CASSFGAGPLNEQFF 15 NA TRBJ2-1 TRBV5-4 once
TGTGCCAGCTCACCACCCACTATAGATACGCAGTATTTT CASSPPTIDTQYF 13 NA TRBJ2-3 TRBV18 NA
TGTGCCAGCAGCCATATAGGGAGGGGAGACGAGCAGTACTTC CASSHIGRGDEQYF 14 TRBD2 TRBJ2-7 TRBV4-2 NA
TGTGCCAGTAACCTCAACCGGGACCAAGACGAGCAGTACTTC CASNLNRDQDEQYF 14 NA TRBJ2-7 TRBV19 NA
TGTGCTAGTGGTTTGGTAGGACGGAGCAATCAGCCCCAGCATTTT CASGLVGRSNQPQHF 15 NA TRBJ1-5 TRBV12-5 once
TGTGCCAGCAGTTACGGGACACTGAAAGGGGAGCAGTTCTTC CASSYGTLKGEQFF 14 NA TRBJ2-1 TRBV6-5 once
TGTGCCAGCAGTCCGGGACCCGGTCGGAATTCACCCCTCCACTTT CASSPGPGRNSPLHF 15 NA TRBJ1-6 TRBV6-1 NA
TGCGCCAGCAGAAGGGACACCAGTTATGGCTACACCTTC CASRRDTSYGYTF 13 NA TRBJ1-2 TRBV10-2 NA
TGTGCCAGCAGCGTAGTAGGGGTCGCGAGCACCATATATTTT CASSVVGVASTIYF 14 NA TRBJ1-3 TRBV9 NA
TGCGCCAGCAGCCAAGTGACTACCTCTCACACAGATACGCAGTATTTT CASSQVTTSHTDTQYF 16 NA TRBJ2-3 TRBV4-1 once
TGTGCCAGTAGTATTGGAGAGGGGTACGAGCAGTACTTC CASSIGEGYEQYF 13 NA TRBJ2-7 TRBV19 NA